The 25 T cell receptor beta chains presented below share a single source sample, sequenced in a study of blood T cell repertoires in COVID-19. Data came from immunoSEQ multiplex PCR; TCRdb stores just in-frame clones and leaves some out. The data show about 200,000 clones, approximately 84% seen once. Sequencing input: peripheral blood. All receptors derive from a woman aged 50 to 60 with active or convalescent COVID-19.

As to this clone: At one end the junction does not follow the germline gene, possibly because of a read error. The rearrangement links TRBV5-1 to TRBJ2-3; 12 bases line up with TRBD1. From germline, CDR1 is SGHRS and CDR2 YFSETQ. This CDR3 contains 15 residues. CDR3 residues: CASTLGDRGPDTQYF. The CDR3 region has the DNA TGCGCCAGCACCTTGGGGGACAGGGGGCCAGATACGCAGTATTTT.

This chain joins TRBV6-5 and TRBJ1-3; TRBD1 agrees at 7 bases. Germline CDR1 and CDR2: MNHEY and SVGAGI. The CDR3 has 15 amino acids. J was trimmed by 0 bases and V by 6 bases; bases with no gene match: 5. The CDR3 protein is CASRIDRVSGNTIYF. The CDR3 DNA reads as TGTGCCAGCAGAATAGACAGGGTCTCTGGAAACACCATATATTTT.

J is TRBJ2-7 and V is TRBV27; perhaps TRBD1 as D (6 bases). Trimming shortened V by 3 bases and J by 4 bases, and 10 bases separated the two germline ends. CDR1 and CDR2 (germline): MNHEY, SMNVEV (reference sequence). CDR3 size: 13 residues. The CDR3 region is CASSFLGAYEQYF. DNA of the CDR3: TGTGCCAGCAGTTTTTTGGGGGCTTACGAGCAGTACTTC.

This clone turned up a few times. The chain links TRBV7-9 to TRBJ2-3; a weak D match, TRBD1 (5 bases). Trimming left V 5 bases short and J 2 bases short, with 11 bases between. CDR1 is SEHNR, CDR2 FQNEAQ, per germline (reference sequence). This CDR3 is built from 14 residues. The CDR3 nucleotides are TGTGCCAGCAGCCCAGGGTTGTCCACAGATACGCAGTATTTT. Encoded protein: CASSPGLSTDTQYF.

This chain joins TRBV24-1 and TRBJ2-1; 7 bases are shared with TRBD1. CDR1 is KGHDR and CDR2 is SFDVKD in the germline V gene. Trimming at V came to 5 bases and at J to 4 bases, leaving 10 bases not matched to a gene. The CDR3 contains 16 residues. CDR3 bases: TGTGCCACCAGTGGGGGGAAAGGGGGCCGATACAATGAGCAGTTCTTC. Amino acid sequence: CATSGGKGGRYNEQFF.

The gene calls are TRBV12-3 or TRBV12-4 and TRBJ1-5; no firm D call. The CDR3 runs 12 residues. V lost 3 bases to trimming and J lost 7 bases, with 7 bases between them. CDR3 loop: CASSFLGQPQHF. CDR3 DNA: TGTGCCAGCAGTTTTCTAGGACAGCCCCAGCATTTT.

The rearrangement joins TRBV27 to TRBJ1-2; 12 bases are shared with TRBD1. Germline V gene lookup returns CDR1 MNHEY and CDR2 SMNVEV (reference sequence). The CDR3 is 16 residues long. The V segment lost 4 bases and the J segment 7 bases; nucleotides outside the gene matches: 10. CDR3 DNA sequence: TGTGCCAGCAGTTCTCCCTCCGGGACAGGGGGCGGTGGCTACACCTTC. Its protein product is CASSSPSGTGGGGYTF.

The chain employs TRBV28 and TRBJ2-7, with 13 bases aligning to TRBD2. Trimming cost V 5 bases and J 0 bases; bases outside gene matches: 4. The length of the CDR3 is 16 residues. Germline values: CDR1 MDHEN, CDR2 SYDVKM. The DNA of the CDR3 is TGTGCCAGCAGTCTAGGGACTAGCGGGGCCTCCTACGAGCAGTACTTC. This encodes CASSLGTSGASYEQYF.

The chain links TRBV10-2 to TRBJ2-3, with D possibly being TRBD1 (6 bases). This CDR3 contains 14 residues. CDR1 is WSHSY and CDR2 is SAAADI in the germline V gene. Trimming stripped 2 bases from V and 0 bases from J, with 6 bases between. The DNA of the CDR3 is TGCGCCAGCAGTGAGGACAGGAGCACAGATACGCAGTATTTT. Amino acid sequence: CASSEDRSTDTQYF.

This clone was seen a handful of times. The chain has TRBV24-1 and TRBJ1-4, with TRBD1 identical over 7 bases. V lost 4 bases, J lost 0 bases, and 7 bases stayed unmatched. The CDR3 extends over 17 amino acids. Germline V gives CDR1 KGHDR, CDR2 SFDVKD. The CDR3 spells CATSEWGQLTTNEKLFF. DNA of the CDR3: TGTGCCACCAGTGAGTGGGGACAGCTAACAACTAATGAAAAACTGTTTTTT.

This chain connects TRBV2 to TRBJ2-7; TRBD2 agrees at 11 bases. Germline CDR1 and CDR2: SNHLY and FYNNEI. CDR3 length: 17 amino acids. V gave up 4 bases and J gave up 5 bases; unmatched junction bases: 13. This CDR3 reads CASSGGLAGTGVDEQYF. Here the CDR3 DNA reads TGTGCCAGCAGTGGTGGACTAGCGGGCACGGGCGTGGACGAGCAGTACTTC.

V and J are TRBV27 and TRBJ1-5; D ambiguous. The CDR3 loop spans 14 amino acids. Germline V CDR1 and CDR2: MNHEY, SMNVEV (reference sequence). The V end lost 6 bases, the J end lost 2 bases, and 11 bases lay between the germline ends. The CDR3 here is CASRPNGGNQPQHF. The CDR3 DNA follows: TGTGCCAGCAGACCGAACGGAGGCAATCAGCCCCAGCATTTT.

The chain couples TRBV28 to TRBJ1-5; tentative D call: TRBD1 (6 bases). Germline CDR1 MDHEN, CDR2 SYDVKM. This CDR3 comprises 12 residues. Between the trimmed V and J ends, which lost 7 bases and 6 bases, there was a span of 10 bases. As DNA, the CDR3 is TGTGCCAGCAATGCAGGGGTTCAGCCCCAGCATTTT. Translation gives CASNAGVQPQHF.

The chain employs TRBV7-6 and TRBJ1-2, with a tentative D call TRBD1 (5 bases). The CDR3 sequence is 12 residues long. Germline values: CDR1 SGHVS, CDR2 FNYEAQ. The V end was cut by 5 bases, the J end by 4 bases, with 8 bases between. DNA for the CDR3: TGTGCCAGCAGCCCCACAGGCTATGGCTACACCTTC. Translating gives CASSPTGYGYTF.

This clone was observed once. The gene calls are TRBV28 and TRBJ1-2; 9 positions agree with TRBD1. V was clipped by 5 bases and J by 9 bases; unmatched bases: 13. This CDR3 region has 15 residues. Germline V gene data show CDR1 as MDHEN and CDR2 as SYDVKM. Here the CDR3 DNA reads TGTGCCAGCAGTCCCTCGGCCGGGACAGGGAATCGCTACACCTTC. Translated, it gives CASSPSAGTGNRYTF.

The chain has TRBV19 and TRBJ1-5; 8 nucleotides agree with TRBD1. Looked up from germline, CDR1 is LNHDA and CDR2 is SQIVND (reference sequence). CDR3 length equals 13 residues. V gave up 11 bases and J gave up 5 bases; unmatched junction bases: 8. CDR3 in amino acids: CACGQGGYQPQHF. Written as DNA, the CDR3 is TGTGCCTGCGGACAGGGTGGCTATCAGCCCCAGCATTTT.

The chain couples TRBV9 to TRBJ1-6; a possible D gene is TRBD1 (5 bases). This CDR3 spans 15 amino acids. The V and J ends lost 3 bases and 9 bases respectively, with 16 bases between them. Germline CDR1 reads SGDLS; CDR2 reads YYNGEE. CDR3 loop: CASSAGRQGGSPLHF. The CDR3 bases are TGTGCCAGCAGCGCTGGGAGGCAGGGAGGTTCACCCCTCCACTTT.

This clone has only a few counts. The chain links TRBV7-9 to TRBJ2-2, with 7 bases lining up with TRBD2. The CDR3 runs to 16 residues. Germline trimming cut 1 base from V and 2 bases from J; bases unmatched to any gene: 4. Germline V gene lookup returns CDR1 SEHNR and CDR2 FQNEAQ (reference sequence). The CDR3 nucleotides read TGTGCCAGCAGCTTAGATGCGGGAGCAAACACCGGGGAGCTGTTTTTT. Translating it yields CASSLDAGANTGELFF.

The CDR3 sequence: CASSISPGASSGNTIYF. The CDR3 DNA reads as TGTGCCAGTAGTATTAGTCCCGGTGCGAGCTCTGGAAACACCATATATTTT. J is TRBJ1-3 and V is TRBV19; D unresolved. Deletions cut 3 bases from V and 0 bases from J, with 15 bases between. CDR1 LNHDA and CDR2 SQIVND come from the germline V gene (reference sequence). The CDR3 has 17 amino acids.

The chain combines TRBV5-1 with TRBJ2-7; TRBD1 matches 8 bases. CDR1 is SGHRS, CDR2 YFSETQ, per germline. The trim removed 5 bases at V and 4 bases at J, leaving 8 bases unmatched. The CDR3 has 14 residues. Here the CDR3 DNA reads TGCGCCAGCAGAACCGCGACAGGGGTTTACGAGCAGTACTTC. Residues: CASRTATGVYEQYF.

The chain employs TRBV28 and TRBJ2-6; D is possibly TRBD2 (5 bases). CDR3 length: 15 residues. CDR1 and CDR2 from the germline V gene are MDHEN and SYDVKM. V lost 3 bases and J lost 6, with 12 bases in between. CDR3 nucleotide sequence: TGTGCCAGCAGTTTCGAGGGAGCACAGGCCAACGTCCTGACTTTC. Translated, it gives CASSFEGAQANVLTF.

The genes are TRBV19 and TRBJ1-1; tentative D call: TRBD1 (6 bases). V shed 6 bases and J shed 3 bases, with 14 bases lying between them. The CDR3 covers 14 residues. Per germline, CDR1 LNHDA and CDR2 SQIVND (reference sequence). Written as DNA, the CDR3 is TGTGCCAGTAGGCCTAACAGGGATGACACTGAAGCTTTCTTT. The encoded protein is CASRPNRDDTEAFF.

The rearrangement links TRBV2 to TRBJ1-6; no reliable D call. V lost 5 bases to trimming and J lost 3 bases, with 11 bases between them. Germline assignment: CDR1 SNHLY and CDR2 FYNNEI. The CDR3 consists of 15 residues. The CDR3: CASSRNGNYNSPLHF. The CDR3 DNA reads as TGTGCCAGCAGTCGCAACGGGAACTATAATTCACCCCTCCACTTT.

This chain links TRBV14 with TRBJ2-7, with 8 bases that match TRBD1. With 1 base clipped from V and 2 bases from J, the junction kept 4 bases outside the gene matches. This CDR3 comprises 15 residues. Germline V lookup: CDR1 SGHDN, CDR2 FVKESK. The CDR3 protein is CASSQVRDRTYEQYF. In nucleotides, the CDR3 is TGTGCCAGCAGCCAAGTCCGGGACAGGACCTACGAGCAGTACTTC.

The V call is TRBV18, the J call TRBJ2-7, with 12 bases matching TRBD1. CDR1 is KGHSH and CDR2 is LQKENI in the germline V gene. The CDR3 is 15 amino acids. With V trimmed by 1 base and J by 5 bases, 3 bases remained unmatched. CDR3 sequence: CASSPQGQGAHEQYV. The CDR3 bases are TGTGCCAGCTCACCACAGGGACAGGGGGCCCACGAGCAGTACGTC.